This T cell receptor (beta chain) is from a study of T cell repertoires in cytomegalovirus infection. In the study overall: CMV epitopes in the study were HLA-C-restricted (recently identified) and HLA-B-restricted (well studied). CMV infection plus the matching HLA type was flagged by public TCR beta signatures.

Whole-study findings and limits: The ex vivo response was dominated by HLA-C-restricted CMV-specific TCR beta clonotypes. Public TCR beta family frequency separated CMV-and-HLA carriers, including in an independent cohort.

In this sample, this clonotype turned up a few times. What it binds is unknown. An end of the junction differs from the germline gene, which may be a read error. The CDR3 spans 13 residues. The germline V gene has CDR1 MNHEY and CDR2 SVGAGI. One entry per CDR3 protein results from TCRdb running MiXCR on the reads. The table has hundreds of thousands of distinct CDR3 sequences, 33% seen once; the top ten hold over 15%. The sequences come from cultured PBMCs, collected from culture after CMV antigen stimulation. The rearrangement uses TRBV6-5 and TRBJ2-5; no firm D call. The clonotype originates from a human donor in good health (CMV status not recorded). Some clones in this sample may be carry-over from other donors' samples. CDR3 sequence: CASSPSGQQTQYF. Here the CDR3 DNA reads TGTGCCAGCAGCCCGAGTGGCCAACAGACCCAGTACTTC.